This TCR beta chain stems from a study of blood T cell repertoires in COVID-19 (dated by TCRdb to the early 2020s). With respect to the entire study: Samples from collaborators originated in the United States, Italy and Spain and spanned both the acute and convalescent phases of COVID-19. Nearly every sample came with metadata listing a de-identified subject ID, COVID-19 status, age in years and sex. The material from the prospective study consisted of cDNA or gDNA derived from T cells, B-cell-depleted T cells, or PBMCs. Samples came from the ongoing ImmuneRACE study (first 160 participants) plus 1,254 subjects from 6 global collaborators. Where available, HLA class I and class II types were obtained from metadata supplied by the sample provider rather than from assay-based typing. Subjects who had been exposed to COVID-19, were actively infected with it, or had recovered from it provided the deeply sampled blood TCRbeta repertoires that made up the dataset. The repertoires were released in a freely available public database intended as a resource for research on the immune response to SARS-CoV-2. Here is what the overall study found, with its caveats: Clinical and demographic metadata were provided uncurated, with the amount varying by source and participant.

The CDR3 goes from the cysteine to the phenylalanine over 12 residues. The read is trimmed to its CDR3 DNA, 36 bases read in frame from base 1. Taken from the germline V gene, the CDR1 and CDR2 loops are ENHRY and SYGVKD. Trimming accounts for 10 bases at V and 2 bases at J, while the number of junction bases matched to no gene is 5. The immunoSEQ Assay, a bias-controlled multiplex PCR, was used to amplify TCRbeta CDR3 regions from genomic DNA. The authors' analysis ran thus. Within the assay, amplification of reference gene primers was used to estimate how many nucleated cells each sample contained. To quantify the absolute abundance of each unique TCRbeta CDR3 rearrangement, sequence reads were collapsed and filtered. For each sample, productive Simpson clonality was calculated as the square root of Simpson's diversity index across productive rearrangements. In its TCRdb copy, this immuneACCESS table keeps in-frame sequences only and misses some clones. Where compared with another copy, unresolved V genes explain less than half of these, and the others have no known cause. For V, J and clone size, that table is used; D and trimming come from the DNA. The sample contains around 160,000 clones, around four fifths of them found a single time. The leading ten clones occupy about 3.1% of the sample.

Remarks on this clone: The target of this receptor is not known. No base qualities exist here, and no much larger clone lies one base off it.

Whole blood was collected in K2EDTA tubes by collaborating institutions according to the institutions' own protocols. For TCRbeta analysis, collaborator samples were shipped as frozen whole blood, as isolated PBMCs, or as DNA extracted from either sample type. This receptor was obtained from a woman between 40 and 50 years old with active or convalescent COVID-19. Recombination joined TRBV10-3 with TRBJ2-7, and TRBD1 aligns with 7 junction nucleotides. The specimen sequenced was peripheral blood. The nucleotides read TGTGCCACCACAGGGGACGCCTACGAGCAGTACTTC. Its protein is CATTGDAYEQYF.